The 10 T cell receptor beta chains below were found in one sample sequenced in a study of post-analysis software for immune sequencing data. The antigens of these receptors remain unknown. Libraries were made from TCR beta cDNA, and they carried unique molecular identifiers. Via MiXCR, TCRdb re-called the PCR reads, giving one row per CDR3 protein. The sample shows 740,000 or so distinct CDR3 sequences, roughly half of them seen only once. Overall study findings and caveats: Patients showed TRBV5-6, TRBV5-1 and TRBV20-1 among four to six TRBV segments more frequent than in controls.

Material for sequencing was blood. These receptors were obtained from a girl aged 10 to 17 with multiple sclerosis.

This rearrangement joins TRBV15 to TRBJ1-1; 7 positions match TRBD1. V gave up 3 bases and J gave up 6 bases; unmatched junction bases: 4. CDR1 and CDR2 from the germline V gene are LNHNV and YYDKDF (reference sequence). The CDR3 sequence is 13 residues long. The CDR3 DNA reads as TGTGCCACCAGCAGGACAGGGTTGGCTGAAGCTTTCTTT. Amino acids: CATSRTGLAEAFF.

For this clonotype: At one end the junction does not follow the germline gene, possibly because of a read error. V is TRBV5-4 and J is TRBJ2-6; D might be TRBD1 (5 bases). This CDR3 region has 16 residues. Germline CDR1 and CDR2: SGHNT and YYREEE (reference sequence). CDR3: CASSWKSGAGANVRTF. CDR3 DNA: TGTGCCAGCAGCTGGAAGTCGGGCGCTGGGGCCAACGTCCGGACTTTC.

The sample holds a few counts of this clonotype. This chain connects TRBV6-2 or TRBV6-3 to TRBJ2-1, with 11 nucleotides matching TRBD1. The germline CDR1 and CDR2 sequences are MNHEY and SVGEGT. The CDR3 sequence is 15 residues long. With 4 bases clipped from V and 7 bases from J, the junction kept 6 bases outside the gene matches. CDR3 loop: CASSSDRGRRNEQFF. The CDR3 DNA reads as TGTGCCAGCAGTTCGGACAGGGGGCGCCGGAATGAGCAGTTCTTC.

This clonotype was found a few times. The chain joins TRBV5-1 to TRBJ2-7; TRBD2 matches 9 bases. V shed 0 bases and J 3 bases; nucleotides not matched to a gene: 10. Germline V gene lookup returns CDR1 SGHRS and CDR2 YFSETQ. The length of the CDR3 is 17 residues. CDR3 residues: CASSLGARSSGDYEQYF. The CDR3 bases are TGCGCCAGCAGCTTGGGGGCGCGGTCTAGCGGGGACTACGAGCAGTACTTC.

DNA of the CDR3: TGTGCCAGCAGCTTAGCTCGGAGCGGGAGGGGCTCCTACAATGAGCAGTTCTTC. Translating it yields CASSLARSGRGSYNEQFF. The J gene is TRBJ2-1, the V gene TRBV7-2; 10 bases align to TRBD2. The V segment lost 0 bases and the J segment 0 bases; nucleotides outside the gene matches: 5. CDR1 SGHTA and CDR2 FQGNSA come from the germline V gene. CDR3 length: 18 amino acids. Full variable domain (remainder filled in from reference TRBV7-2 and TRBJ2-1): GAGVSQSPSNKVTEKGKDVELRCDPISGHTALYWYRQSLGQGLEFLIYFQGNSAPDKSGLPSDRFSAERTGGSVSTLTIQRTQQEDSAVYLCASSLARSGRGSYNEQFFGPGTRLTVL.

The chain joins TRBV29-1 to TRBJ2-7; D gene unclear. CDR1 SQVTM and CDR2 ANQGSEA come from the germline V gene. The CDR3 length is 13 residues. The V end was cut by 1 base, the J end by 2 bases, with 9 bases between. In nucleotides, the CDR3 is TGCAGCGTTGAAGGGCGGTTAGCCTACGAGCAGTACTTC. Translated: CSVEGRLAYEQYF.

The CDR3 here is CASSLADRGGTEAFF. CDR3 DNA: TGTGCCAGCAGCTTGGCCGACAGGGGTGGCACTGAAGCTTTCTTT. V and J are TRBV7-9 and TRBJ1-1; 8 bases are a match to TRBD1. The germline V gene encodes CDR1 SEHNR and CDR2 FQNEAQ (reference sequence). The CDR3 has 15 residues. V was clipped by 3 bases and J by 4 bases; unmatched bases: 7.

The chain is built from TRBV6-1 and TRBJ1-5; a possible D gene is TRBD1 (6 bases). The germline CDR1 and CDR2 sequences are MNHNS and SASEGT. Deletions cut 5 bases from V and 3 bases from J, with 8 bases between. The CDR3 has 13 residues. CDR3 amino acids: CASSTGINQPQHF. DNA of the CDR3: TGTGCCAGCAGTACAGGGATCAATCAGCCCCAGCATTTT.

V gene TRBV20-1 combines with J gene TRBJ2-4; D gene unclear. Germline V gives CDR1 DFQATT, CDR2 SNEGSKA (reference sequence). The length of the CDR3 is 15 residues. Trimming cost V 6 bases and J 1 base, with 16 bases left between them. CDR3 region: CSATWAPLAKNIQYF. The CDR3 region has the DNA TGCAGTGCCACGTGGGCCCCCTTGGCCAAAAACATTCAGTACTTC.

This clonotype appeared a single time. The V call is TRBV5-1, the J call TRBJ2-7; TRBD1 agrees at 9 bases. The CDR3 runs to 17 residues. CDR1 and CDR2 (germline): SGHRS, YFSETQ. Losses at the gene ends were 1 base for V and 0 bases for J; bases not matched to a gene: 8. CDR3 region: CASSLRTGVKSSYEQYF. CDR3 coding DNA: TGCGCCAGCAGCTTGAGGACAGGGGTAAAGTCCTCCTACGAGCAGTACTTC.